These T cell receptor beta chains were read from a single sample in a study of T cells in Graves' hyperthyroidism and ophthalmopathy. MiXCR was run by TCRdb on the multiplex PCR reads, yielding one entry per CDR3 protein. The data hold under 400,000 distinct CDR3 sequences, with roughly a fifth observed a single time. Input material: blood. The receptors derive from a woman between 45 and 60 years old with Graves' hyperthyroidism. The CDR3 runs from the conserved cysteine through the conserved F or W. The order of the fields is J gene, V gene, CDR3 protein.

j_gene: TRBJ1-1
v_gene: TRBV13
CDR3aa: CASSSREKLNTEAFF

j_gene: TRBJ2-5
v_gene: TRBV29-1
CDR3aa: CSVTSGGGETQYF

j_gene: TRBJ2-2
v_gene: TRBV7-9
CDR3aa: CASSGSDGATGELFF

j_gene: TRBJ2-5
v_gene: TRBV24-1
CDR3aa: CATSRSRTQETQYF

j_gene: TRBJ2-2
v_gene: TRBV9
CDR3aa: CASSPRDPGGELFF

j_gene: TRBJ2-1
v_gene: TRBV29-1
CDR3aa: CSVAQGLAGGAEQFF

j_gene: TRBJ1-6
v_gene: TRBV20-1
CDR3aa: CSARGGTGGTDSPLHF

j_gene: TRBJ1-6
v_gene: TRBV9
CDR3aa: CASSADGSSYNSPLHF

j_gene: TRBJ2-3
v_gene: TRBV11-3
CDR3aa: CASSFVGTSVDTQYF

j_gene: TRBJ1-1
v_gene: TRBV10-3
CDR3aa: CAISDQYEAFF

j_gene: TRBJ2-1
v_gene: TRBV7-3
CDR3aa: CASSLTSGGDEQFF

j_gene: TRBJ2-7
v_gene: TRBV9
CDR3aa: CASSPRDSGIYEQYF

j_gene: TRBJ1-1
v_gene: TRBV20-1
CDR3aa: CSAPSTGQMNTEAFF

j_gene: TRBJ1-6
v_gene: TRBV20-1
CDR3aa: CSARDGSGGDSPLHF

j_gene: TRBJ1-3
v_gene: TRBV12-3/TRBV12-4
CDR3aa: CASSLYTIYF

j_gene: TRBJ2-1
v_gene: TRBV16
CDR3aa: CASSQTSRSSGEQFF

j_gene: TRBJ2-3
v_gene: TRBV4-1
CDR3aa: CASSQDGPGGGMDTQYF

j_gene: TRBJ1-1
v_gene: TRBV12-3/TRBV12-4
CDR3aa: CASSFRDSRDTEAFF

j_gene: TRBJ2-2
v_gene: TRBV28
CDR3aa: CASSLIRDSGELFF

j_gene: TRBJ2-1
v_gene: TRBV5-1
CDR3aa: CASSLTAGGSNEQFF

j_gene: TRBJ1-2
v_gene: TRBV20-1
CDR3aa: CSAPRGSYNYGYTF

j_gene: TRBJ2-6
v_gene: TRBV20-1
CDR3aa: CSAPYSGANVLTF

j_gene: TRBJ1-5
v_gene: TRBV5-1
CDR3aa: CASSFRQGEGNRPQHF

j_gene: TRBJ1-1
v_gene: TRBV28
CDR3aa: CASSLEVHSREAFF

j_gene: TRBJ1-2
v_gene: TRBV6-5
CDR3aa: CASSYSGDRGGYTF

j_gene: TRBJ1-2
v_gene: TRBV27
CDR3aa: CASSPSGQGGGYTF

j_gene: TRBJ2-1
v_gene: TRBV3-1
CDR3aa: CASSQGTSGFYNEQFF

j_gene: TRBJ2-3
v_gene: TRBV10-1
CDR3aa: CASSESDRVADTQYF

j_gene: TRBJ1-2
v_gene: TRBV18
CDR3aa: CASQGTEEGYTF

j_gene: TRBJ2-1
v_gene: TRBV19
CDR3aa: CASSIDRQAGGPGEQFF

j_gene: TRBJ2-5
v_gene: TRBV5-1
CDR3aa: CASSLMETQYF

j_gene: TRBJ2-3
v_gene: TRBV3-1
CDR3aa: CASRPGTSGSTDTQYF

j_gene: TRBJ1-2
v_gene: TRBV19
CDR3aa: CASNPGEFNYGYTF

j_gene: TRBJ1-2
v_gene: TRBV12-3/TRBV12-4
CDR3aa: CASSFGESYGYTF

j_gene: TRBJ1-1
v_gene: TRBV28
CDR3aa: CASLRSGPRAFF

j_gene: TRBJ1-2
v_gene: TRBV6-1
CDR3aa: CASTLQGAAGYGYTF

j_gene: TRBJ2-7
v_gene: TRBV5-1
CDR3aa: CASRAPGLADAPHEQYF

j_gene: TRBJ2-1
v_gene: TRBV29-1
CDR3aa: CSVDRGDSYNEQFF

j_gene: TRBJ1-2
v_gene: TRBV11-2
CDR3aa: CASSSIKDYGYTF

j_gene: TRBJ1-6
v_gene: TRBV30
CDR3aa: CAWSRSNSPLHF

j_gene: TRBJ2-6
v_gene: TRBV28
CDR3aa: CASSLILGAGGANVLTF

j_gene: TRBJ2-3
v_gene: TRBV18
CDR3aa: CASSPPAYTDTQYF

j_gene: TRBJ2-3
v_gene: TRBV24-1
CDR3aa: CATSDPGLPSDTQYF

j_gene: TRBJ2-5
v_gene: TRBV7-9
CDR3aa: CASSPSGGVGKETQYF

j_gene: TRBJ1-1
v_gene: TRBV20-1
CDR3aa: CSAPDSRGNTEAFF